This T cell receptor beta chain derives from a study of OX40 agonist ivuxolimab in advanced cancers. The table came from immunoSEQ multiplex PCR; TCRdb's copy has only in-frame clones and leaves some out. In the table there are about 58,000 clones, approximately 88% of which are singletons. CDR3 length: 14 residues. Trimming removed 3 bases from V and 3 bases from J; junction bases left unmatched: 6. Germline CDR1 is GTSNPN and CDR2 is SVGIG (reference sequence). This receptor was obtained from an adult with an advanced solid tumor such as melanoma, head and neck, liver or kidney cancer. The rearrangement links TRBV30 to TRBJ1-1; 8 bases are a match to TRBD1. The material was CD4+ or CD8+ T cells sorted from blood, obtained in a trial of the OX40 agonist ivuxolimab. The CDR3 DNA reads as TGTGCCTGGAGAAAAGGACAGGGCCACACTGAAGCTTTCTTT. Translated: CAWRKGQGHTEAFF.